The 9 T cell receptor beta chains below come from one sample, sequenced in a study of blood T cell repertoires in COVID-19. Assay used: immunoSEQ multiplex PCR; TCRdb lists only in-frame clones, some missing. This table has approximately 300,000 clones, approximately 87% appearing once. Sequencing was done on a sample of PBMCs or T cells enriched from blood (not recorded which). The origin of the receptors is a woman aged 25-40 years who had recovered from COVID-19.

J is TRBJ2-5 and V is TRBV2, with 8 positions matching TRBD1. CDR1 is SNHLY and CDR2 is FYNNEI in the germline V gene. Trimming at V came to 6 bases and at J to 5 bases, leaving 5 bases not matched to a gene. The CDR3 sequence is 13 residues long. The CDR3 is CASRSTGAETQYF. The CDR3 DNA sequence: TGTGCCAGCAGATCGACAGGGGCTGAGACCCAGTACTTC.

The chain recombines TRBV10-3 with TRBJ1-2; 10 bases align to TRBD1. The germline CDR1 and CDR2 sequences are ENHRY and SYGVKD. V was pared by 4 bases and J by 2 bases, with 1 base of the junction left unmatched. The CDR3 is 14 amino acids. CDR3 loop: CAISGGQGNYGYTF. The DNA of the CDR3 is TGTGCCATCAGTGGGGGACAGGGGAACTATGGCTACACCTTC.

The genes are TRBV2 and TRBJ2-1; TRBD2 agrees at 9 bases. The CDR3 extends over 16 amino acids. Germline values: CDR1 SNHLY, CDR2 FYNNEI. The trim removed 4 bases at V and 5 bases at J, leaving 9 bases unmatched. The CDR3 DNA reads TGTGCCAGCAGTGGACGTAGCGGGGGAGTGAACAATGAGCAGTTCTTC. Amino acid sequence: CASSGRSGGVNNEQFF.

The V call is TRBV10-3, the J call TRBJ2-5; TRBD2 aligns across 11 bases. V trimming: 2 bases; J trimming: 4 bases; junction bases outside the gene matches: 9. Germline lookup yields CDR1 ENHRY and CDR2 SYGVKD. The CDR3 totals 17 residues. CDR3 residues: CAISERGSGGAPETQYF. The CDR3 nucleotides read TGTGCCATCAGTGAGAGAGGTAGCGGGGGGGCCCCAGAGACCCAGTACTTC.

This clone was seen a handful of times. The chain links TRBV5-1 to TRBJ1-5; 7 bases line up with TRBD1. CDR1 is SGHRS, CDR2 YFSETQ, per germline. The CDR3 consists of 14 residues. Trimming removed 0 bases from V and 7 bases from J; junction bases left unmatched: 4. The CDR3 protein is CASSLAQGTQPQHF. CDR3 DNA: TGCGCCAGCAGCTTGGCACAGGGGACGCAGCCCCAGCATTTT.

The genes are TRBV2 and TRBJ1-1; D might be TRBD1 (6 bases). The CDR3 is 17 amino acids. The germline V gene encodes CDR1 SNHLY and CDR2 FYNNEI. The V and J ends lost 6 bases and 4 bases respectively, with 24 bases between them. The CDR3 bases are TGTGCCAGCAGGGATGATGGCCGCTTAAGGGGGATCACTGAAGCTTTCTTT. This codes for CASRDDGRLRGITEAFF.

Written as DNA, the CDR3 is TGTGCCAGCTCACCCTCGGACAGGGTAGATGGCTACACCTTC. Protein: CASSPSDRVDGYTF. The rearrangement uses TRBV18 and TRBJ1-2, with TRBD1 matching over 8 bases. Germline V gene sequence: CDR1 KGHSH, CDR2 LQKENI. V was pared by 3 bases and J by 6 bases, with 6 bases of the junction left unmatched. This CDR3 region has 14 residues.

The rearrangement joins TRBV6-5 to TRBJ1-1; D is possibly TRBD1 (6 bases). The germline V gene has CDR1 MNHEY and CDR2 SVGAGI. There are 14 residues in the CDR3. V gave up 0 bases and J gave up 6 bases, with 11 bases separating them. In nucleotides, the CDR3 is TGTGCCAGCAGTTACTCGGACAGCCGGCCTGAAGCTTTCTTT. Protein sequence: CASSYSDSRPEAFF.

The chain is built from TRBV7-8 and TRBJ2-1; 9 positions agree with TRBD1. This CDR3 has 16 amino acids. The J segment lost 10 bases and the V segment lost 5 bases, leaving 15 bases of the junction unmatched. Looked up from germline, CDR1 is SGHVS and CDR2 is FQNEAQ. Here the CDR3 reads CASSIQAGTGISEQFF. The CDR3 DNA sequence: TGTGCCAGCAGCATCCAGGCCGGGACAGGGATATCCGAGCAGTTCTTC.